The sequence of this T cell receptor (beta chain) was determined in a study of T cells after yellow fever vaccination. Overall study findings and caveats: Among primary-vaccination clones, most reappeared after the booster, at around 97% for CD4 and around 90% for CD8. Abundant clonotypes from the bulk population could get into FACS-sorted repertoires as contaminants.

Germline values: CDR1 MNHNS, CDR2 SASEGT. V lost 5 bases and J lost 0, with 20 bases in between. This CDR3 comprises 19 residues. This clonotype was counted between two and nine times. Its cognate antigen is unknown. TCRdb processed the 5' RACE reads anew with MiXCR; each CDR3 protein has one entry. The sample consists of 620,000 or so distinct CDR3 sequences, about a sixth of them appearing once. The receptor was derived from a man aged 18 to 30 who received the YFV17D yellow fever vaccine. The chain is built from TRBV6-1 and TRBJ2-6; D might be TRBD2 (6 bases). The sequenced sample was PBMCs, obtained roughly 5 days after the first yellow fever vaccination. The CDR3 here is CASSPTTFAGISGANVLTF. CDR3 nucleotide sequence: TGTGCCAGCAGTCCCACGACTTTCGCGGGGATCTCTGGGGCCAACGTCCTGACTTTC.